Each of the 3 T cell receptor beta chains below was sequenced from the same sample in a study of T cell repertoires in cytomegalovirus infection. TCRdb re-called the reads with MiXCR, one entry per CDR3 protein. The table records under 150,000 distinct CDR3 sequences, 30% of them present only once. For these TCRs, the target antigens are not known. The sequenced sample was CD8+ T cells from cultured PBMCs, obtained from culture after CMV antigen stimulation. These receptors came from a human donor in good health (CMV status not recorded). Some clones in this sample may be carry-over from other donors' samples.

The V and J genes are TRBV7-8 and TRBJ2-2, with 7 bases aligning to TRBD1. Trimming took 4 bases from V and 1 from J; bases not matched to a gene: 6. From germline, CDR1 is SGHVS and CDR2 FQNEAQ. The CDR3 has 16 amino acids. The DNA of the CDR3 is TGTGCCAGCAGCTCACCCGGGACAGAGAACACCGGGGAGCTGTTTTTT. Its translation is CASSSPGTENTGELFF.

This chain joins TRBV15 and TRBJ1-5; TRBD1 is a possible D gene (5 bases). Germline lookup yields CDR1 LNHNV and CDR2 YYDKDF (reference sequence). The CDR3 is made up of 15 amino acids. Trimming shortened V by 3 bases and J by 2 bases, and 11 bases separated the two germline ends. DNA for the CDR3: TGTGCCACCAGCAGCCATAGGGGCCGCAATCAGCCCCAGCATTTT. This codes for CATSSHRGRNQPQHF.

This clonotype has a handful of counts. V and J are TRBV11-3 and TRBJ2-1; D may correspond to TRBD1 or TRBD2 (6 bases each). This CDR3 region has 16 residues. Trimming took 2 bases from V and 2 from J, leaving 13 bases between them. Germline V gene sequence: CDR1 SGHNT, CDR2 YENEEA. The CDR3 region is CASSLYEGGTYNEQFF. In DNA form, the CDR3 reads TGTGCCAGCAGCTTATATGAGGGGGGCACCTACAATGAGCAGTTCTTC.